Below are 18 T cell receptor beta chains sequenced from a single sample in a study of blood T cell repertoires in COVID-19. Assay used: immunoSEQ multiplex PCR; TCRdb lists only in-frame clones, some missing. The table has about 160,000 clones, more than 75% seen once. Sequencing was carried out using peripheral blood. These receptors were taken from a man aged 18 to 30 with acute or convalescent COVID-19.

The chain uses TRBV5-6 and TRBJ2-3; 8 bases are a match to TRBD1. The trim removed 4 bases at V and 6 bases at J, leaving 7 bases unmatched. Germline V gives CDR1 SGHDT, CDR2 YYEEEE. This CDR3 spans 14 amino acids. The DNA of the CDR3 is TGTGCCAGCAGCCGACAGGGGAAAAGCGATACGCAGTATTTT. It is translated as CASSRQGKSDTQYF.

CDR3 amino acids: CASSYGDSNYGYTF. CDR3 DNA: TGTGCCAGCAGTTACGGAGACAGCAACTATGGCTACACCTTC. The J gene is TRBJ1-2, the V gene TRBV6-5; the D gene is possibly TRBD1 (5 bases). From germline, CDR1 is MNHEY and CDR2 SVGAGI. The CDR3 length is 14 residues. V was clipped by 2 bases and J by 2 bases, with 9 bases between them.

The chain joins TRBV12-3 or TRBV12-4 to TRBJ1-1, with no clear D. V lost 8 bases and J lost 4, with 8 bases in between. The CDR3 contains 11 residues. In DNA form, the CDR3 reads TGTGCCAGCCGAGAGGGCACTGAAGCTTTCTTT. It translates to CASREGTEAFF.

This clone has only a few counts. The chain employs TRBV2 and TRBJ1-5; no firm D call. This CDR3 has 13 amino acids. The germline V gene has CDR1 SNHLY and CDR2 FYNNEI. V lost 7 bases and J lost 3, with 10 bases in between. The CDR3 loop reads CASKRSPNQPQHF. Written as DNA, the CDR3 is TGTGCCAGCAAGCGGAGCCCCAATCAGCCCCAGCATTTT.

This clone has a handful of counts. The rearrangement links TRBV5-4 to TRBJ2-7; D is perhaps TRBD2 (5 bases). Germline V gene sequence: CDR1 SGHNT, CDR2 YYREEE (reference sequence). The CDR3 is made up of 13 amino acids. V was pared by 4 bases and J by 6 bases, with 14 bases between. The CDR3 loop reads CASSLPEAREQYF. The CDR3 DNA is TGTGCCAGCAGCCTACCGGAGGCTCGCGAGCAGTACTTC.

The V gene is TRBV7-9, the J gene TRBJ1-2; D is unclear. V lost 0 bases and J lost 3, with 11 bases in between. The CDR3 runs 15 residues. CDR1 is SEHNR and CDR2 is FQNEAQ in the germline V gene (reference sequence). In nucleotides, the CDR3 is TGTGCCAGCAGCTTAGCGAGTGGGCAGGACTATGGCTACACCTTC. Protein sequence: CASSLASGQDYGYTF.

The chain links TRBV4-1 to TRBJ1-2; TRBD1 aligns across 9 bases. Trimming removed 4 bases from V and 0 bases from J; junction bases left unmatched: 3. The CDR3 is 15 amino acids. CDR1 and CDR2 from the germline V gene are MGHRA and YSYEKL. The CDR3 protein is CASSPGQGANYGYTF. In DNA form, the CDR3 reads TGCGCCAGCAGCCCGGGACAGGGAGCTAACTATGGCTACACCTTC.

V is TRBV5-1 and J is TRBJ2-1; 7 bases line up with TRBD1. The length of the CDR3 is 16 residues. V lost 2 bases to trimming and J lost 4 bases; unmatched junction nucleotides: 9. Germline CDR1 and CDR2: SGHRS and YFSETQ. CDR3 DNA sequence: TGCGCCAGCAGCTTAGATTCGGACAGGCGGTACAATGAGCAGTTCTTC. It codes for CASSLDSDRRYNEQFF.

The chain couples TRBV29-1 to TRBJ2-1, with TRBD2 identical over 12 bases. Per germline, CDR1 SQVTM and CDR2 ANQGSEA. J gave up 3 bases and V 1 base, and 1 base lay outside the gene matches. There are 15 residues in the CDR3. In DNA, the CDR3 is TGCAGCGTTGAAGGGACTAGCGGGAACTACAATGAGCAGTTCTTC. Encoded protein: CSVEGTSGNYNEQFF.

The chain couples TRBV2 to TRBJ1-4; TRBD1 matches 7 bases. Germline CDR1 is SNHLY and CDR2 is FYNNEI. CDR3 length equals 14 residues. Germline trimming cut 10 bases from V and 8 bases from J; bases unmatched to any gene: 13. The CDR3 protein is CANSPTGLGEKLFF. CDR3 coding DNA: TGTGCCAACTCGCCGACAGGGCTGGGAGAAAAACTGTTTTTT.

V gene TRBV20-1 combines with J gene TRBJ2-7; 7 bases are shared with TRBD2. Germline lookup yields CDR1 DFQATT and CDR2 SNEGSKA (reference sequence). This CDR3 spans 12 amino acids. The ends lost 6 bases at V and 5 bases at J; junction bases unmatched: 7. For the CDR3, the DNA is TGCAGTGCCAGTATGGGGGGGAACGAGCAGTACTTC. Its translation is CSASMGGNEQYF.

V gene TRBV6-2 or TRBV6-3 combines with J gene TRBJ2-7, with a weak D call TRBD2 (6 bases). The CDR3 spans 16 residues. Trimming cost V 6 bases and J 2 bases, with 20 bases left between them. CDR1 is MNHEY and CDR2 is SVGEGT in the germline V gene. This CDR3 reads CASSPPPGLVAYEQYF. The CDR3 DNA reads as TGTGCCAGCAGCCCACCCCCGGGACTGGTGGCCTACGAGCAGTACTTC.

CDR3 amino acids: CASSDRGTNEKLFF. The DNA of the CDR3 is TGTGCCAGCAGCGACAGGGGGACTAATGAAAAACTGTTTTTT. This chain links TRBV6-5 with TRBJ1-4; TRBD1 matches 9 bases. Germline CDR1 is MNHEY and CDR2 is SVGAGI. Trimming at V came to 6 bases and at J to 2 bases, leaving 1 base not matched to a gene. The CDR3 is made up of 14 amino acids.

The CDR3 sequence: CASSGQGAGRETQYF. DNA of the CDR3: TGTGCCAGCAGCGGACAGGGGGCCGGTCGAGAGACCCAGTACTTC. The chain uses TRBV5-4 and TRBJ2-5; TRBD1 agrees at 11 bases. V lost 4 bases to trimming and J lost 4 bases; unmatched junction nucleotides: 6. The CDR3 spans 15 residues. CDR1 SGHNT and CDR2 YYREEE come from the germline V gene (reference sequence).

The chain links TRBV25-1 to TRBJ1-2; tentatively, D is TRBD1 (5 bases). Trimming left V 2 bases short and J 6 bases short, with 19 bases between. Germline CDR1 reads MGHDK; CDR2 reads SYGVNS. The CDR3 loop spans 16 amino acids. The CDR3 here is CASSEIFPEGRDGYTF. The CDR3 bases are TGTGCCAGCAGTGAAATATTCCCGGAAGGCAGGGATGGCTACACCTTC.

The chain is built from TRBV7-8 and TRBJ2-3; D gene uncertain. This CDR3 has 15 residues. Germline V gene lookup returns CDR1 SGHVS and CDR2 FQNEAQ. Trimming pared 5 bases from V and 5 bases from J, leaving 17 bases between. CDR3 sequence reads: CASSPRLGLQDTQYF. Written as DNA, the CDR3 is TGTGCCAGCAGCCCCAGGTTGGGCCTTCAAGATACGCAGTATTTT.

This chain links TRBV11-2 with TRBJ1-1; D might be TRBD1 (5 bases). The CDR3 sequence is 18 residues long. The germline V gene has CDR1 SGHAT and CDR2 FQNNGV. Trimming took 1 base from V and 0 from J, leaving 18 bases between them. CDR3 DNA: TGTGCCAGCAGCTTAGGAAGGGGCGGTACCCCACTGAACACTGAAGCTTTCTTT. It encodes CASSLGRGGTPLNTEAFF.

J is TRBJ2-7 and V is TRBV6-6, with 8 nucleotides matching TRBD1. Trimming took 2 bases from V and 5 from J; bases not matched to a gene: 11. The germline CDR1 and CDR2 sequences are MNHNY and SVGAGI (reference sequence). This CDR3 has 16 residues. CDR3 region: CASSYPGQGLGHEQYF. The CDR3 DNA reads TGTGCCAGCAGTTACCCAGGACAGGGCCTTGGACACGAGCAGTACTTC.